Included here is one T cell receptor beta chain sequence, with context. The authors' processing: Reference gene primer amplification gave nucleated cell count estimates. Produced via immunoSEQ multiplex PCR; TCRdb's table is partial and in-frame only. V and J calls plus clone size are reproduced from that table; the DNA served to infer D and trimming. The sample shows tens of thousands of clones, roughly 88% of them seen only once. V dropped 8 bases and J dropped 4 bases, with 17 bases sitting between them. The CDR3 is made up of 13 amino acids. The V gene's germline CDR1 is GTSNPN and CDR2 SVGIG (reference sequence). These data belong to a study of blood T cell repertoires in COVID-19. Study-wide context: Collection of acute and convalescent COVID-19 samples took place in the United States, Italy and Spain. The analysed material was cDNA or gDNA that came from T cells, B-cell-depleted T cells, or PBMCs.

The receptor comes from a man aged 50 or older with COVID-19, enrolled during active disease. This sequence joins TRBV30 and TRBJ1-2, with D unclear. The sample taken for sequencing was peripheral blood. DNA for the CDR3: TGTGCCGGGAACCCCCCCGGAGGCTATGGCTACACCTTC. Its protein product is CAGNPPGGYGYTF.